The following is a T cell receptor beta chain sequence with its context. What antigen it recognizes has not been identified. Base qualities are not provided; no much larger clone lies one nucleotide away. This entry is derived from a study of cytomegalovirus exposure and HLA in healthy donors (dated by TCRdb to 2016 to 2017). A note on the overall study: According to an earlier analysis of a few hundred of the donors, some 180 million T cells yielded over 90 million unique TCR beta sequences and about 300 Gb of sequence data. An early release covering roughly 640 HLA-typed donors comprised 250 to 350 gigabases of sequencing data and some 79 million unique TCR sequences. Among the roughly 400 genotyped donors, 75% to 90% belonged to the genetic ancestry cluster associated with self-reported Caucasian donors. The aim of the study was to test whether cataloging public T cell receptors could identify signatures of past pathogen exposure. The T cell repertoires of some 700 subjects were profiled by immunosequencing and related to cytomegalovirus serostatus. Along with the approximately 650-subject first cohort, a separate validation cohort of about 110 different subjects was used. To predict cytomegalovirus infection status, the study combined high-throughput TCR immunosequencing, statistical association of individual TCRs with disease status, and machine learning. In a later analysis, previously published TCR beta repertoires from 550 to 700 donors were re-analyzed and high-resolution HLA genotyping was added so that TCR occurrence patterns could be studied. Rather than drawing on any new phenotypic data, the later analysis identified candidate immune exposures from TCR beta sequences and the way those sequences occurred across donors. In an earlier analysis of around 540 of the donors, high-throughput TCR beta sequencing was used to judge whether each TCR beta V gene segment behaved as functional or pseudogenic. Donor age, sex, ethnicity and CMV serostatus were compiled alongside the repertoire data. A later genetic analysis took genome-wide SNP genotypes for about 55% of the roughly 670 donors and used that subset as a discovery cohort. Every repertoire in the discovery cohort had been generated on one and the same sequencing platform. HLA typing covered class I and class II loci at four-digit resolution. The number of typed donors differed by locus: about 620-640 for A, B, C, DRB1 and DQB1; 522 for DQA1; around 610 for DPA1; and roughly 490 for DPB1. Because of strong linkage in the cohort, roughly five DR-DQ haplotypes were treated as single units for association and clustering. Across some 400 genotyped donors of the cohort, an average of approximately 220,000 unique TCR beta nucleotide sequences per donor were sequenced, and roughly a sixth of those sequences were non-productive.

From the cysteine through the phenylalanine, the CDR3 covers 15 amino acids. Left in the record is the CDR3 DNA by itself, 45 bases read in frame from the first base. CDR1 SGHRS and CDR2 YFSETQ were looked up in the germline V gene. V lost 0 bases and J lost 1 base, and the count of bases not matched to a germline gene is 1. The cohort consisted of 670 or so healthy bone marrow donors. Cohort members were all nominally healthy when sampled, although unrecorded immune exposures were likely present. The donor was CMV seronegative and belonged to the group of 320 or so seronegative cohort members. A peripheral blood sample was provided by each donor, and peripheral blood mononuclear cells were used for TCR beta sequencing. The Qiagen DNeasy Blood Extraction Kit was used to extract genomic DNA from the blood cell samples. Library prep was done by the immunoSEQ multiplex PCR assay. For the multiplex PCR, a mixture combining 60 forward primers for TCR Vbeta segments and 13 reverse primers for TCR Jbeta segments was used. Amplification of the CDR3 region of rearranged TCR beta genes was performed with a multiplex PCR assay on genomic DNA. On the Illumina HiSeq System, the amplified TCR beta libraries were sequenced as 87-base-pair reads. The paper's processing steps were these. A later analysis counted tens of millions of unique TCR beta chains across the 666 repertoires, and some 11 million of these chains were shared by at least two donors. To remove PCR and sequencing errors, raw reads were error-corrected and collapsed into unique sequences using a nearest-neighbor algorithm that merged closely related sequences. Alignment of CDR3 sequences to IMGT reference sequences was used to assign V, D and J gene segments. For a sequence to be retained, at least a six-nucleotide match to both a V gene segment and a J gene segment was required. Rearrangements were called productive when the CDR3 lacked stop codons and stayed in frame with V and J; all others were non-productive. Following IMGT convention, CDR3 was defined as the stretch from the second conserved V-encoded cysteine up to the conserved J-encoded phenylalanine. The earlier analysis of fewer than 700 of the donors excluded sequences that lacked an unambiguous match to a single V gene segment. An earlier analysis of roughly 590 of the donors called V segments functional above 56.7% productive rearrangements and segregating when the between-donor standard deviation exceeded 5%. A statistical classification framework was built for diagnosing cytomegalovirus status from the catalog of TCR beta chain sequences. V and J gene assignment, in a later analysis, came from comparing TCR nucleotide sequences with IMGT/GENE-DB human TR gene sequences. The TCRdist pipeline was used in a later analysis to assign CDR3 sequences and most-parsimonious VDJ recombination scenarios. In a later analysis, each TCR beta chain was defined by its CDR3 amino acid sequence together with its V-gene family, and reads without a unique V-gene family were excluded. As a way to deal with suspected cross-contamination and a sequencing artifact, a later analysis dropped roughly 600 nucleotide sequences that were highly shared and had low generation probability. In a later analysis, a clonal expansion index was calculated for each public chain from normalized within-repertoire ranks of inferred template counts. A later analysis computed generation probabilities with a VDJ recombination model fitted to out-of-frame rearrangements, and checked the results against IGoR. In a later analysis, TCR-TCR, TCR-HLA and TCR-CMV co-occurrence was scored with hypergeometric tests, and a repertoire-size bias correction was applied to TCR pairs. In a later analysis, false discovery rates were estimated by permuting HLA or CMV assignments 20 times. In a later analysis, co-occurring TCRs were grouped using DBSCAN, and TCRdist sequence similarity was added for clustering within HLA-allele-positive subsets. Repertoires with fewer than 30,000 or more than 120,000 public chains were left out of co-occurrence clustering, as were five repertoires with anomalous nucleotide sharing. TCRdb stores this immuneACCESS table with in-frame sequences only. Part of the clones is absent; in the studies checked, under half of the shortfall reflects unresolved V genes, and no reason is known for the rest. For V, J and clone size, that table is used; D and trimming come from the DNA. A total of 120,000 to 150,000 clones appear in this sample, approximately 79% of them only once. In total, the top ten clones hold roughly 2.9% of the sample.

The study at large found these results: A later analysis found that TCR association rates varied across HLA loci, with DRB1 alleles showing the most associated TCRs and HLA-C alleles the fewest. In a later analysis, most CMV-associated TCR beta chains were found to appear HLA-restricted, with HLA associations seemingly driven largely by CMV exposure. Because HLA typing was unavailable for some donors at each locus, only the typed subset was used in association tests. Three of the identified cytomegalovirus-associated TCR beta chains were confirmed in vitro to be specific for cytomegalovirus antigens. When HLA alleles, especially DR and DQ, strongly co-occurred, TCR associations were difficult to assign to individual alleles. Roughly uniform sequencing depth across donors was assumed in presence/absence analyses, although this assumption may not hold. A further reported finding was that TCR beta sequences accurately predicted the HLA-A and HLA-B alleles for most subjects in the first cohort. Because counts were too low, approximately 18 rarely observed V segments, including chromosome 9 orphons, were excluded from the earlier analysis of 587 of the donors. Immune exposure information for the cohort was limited to CMV serostatus. Most TCR sequences were seen in very few donors, while some public TCRs were found in many individuals. According to a later analysis, parvovirus B19, influenza, CMV and Epstein-Barr virus appeared linked to several top co-occurrence clusters. Broadly in line with IMGT annotations, most TCR beta V segments showed up in productive rearrangements about 90% or about 30% of the time in an earlier analysis of roughly 590 of the donors. Cytomegalovirus status was reported to be diagnosed by the classifier with high specificity and sensitivity in both the original and validation cohorts. The authors suggested that the approach could potentially be extended to other disease states and immunological phenotypes. A later genetic analysis reported fewer N-insertions in productive TCRs among donors in an Asian-associated ancestry cluster than the roughly 640-donor mean. A later genetic analysis associated a missense DCLRE1C variant with V-gene and J-gene trimming of TCR beta chains, and an independent cohort replicated the association. A total of fewer than 200 TCR beta chains were listed by the study as associated with cytomegalovirus. At a false discovery rate of 0.05, a later analysis linked 16,000 or so TCR beta sequences to specific HLA alleles. Compared with equally common non-associated chains, HLA-associated TCR beta chains in a later analysis were more clonally expanded and had lower generation probabilities. Some IMGT-functional V segments, including TRBV6-2 and TRBV6-3, could not be told apart with the 87-base-pair reads, so those segments were excluded. A cluster of highly shared sequence variants was judged likely to be a technical artifact of the sequencing pipeline. Only TCR beta chains were sequenced in this cohort, and the absence of alpha or paired-chain data limited detectable features. Linkage disequilibrium might explain the correlated functional status among segregating V segments, but an unknown experimental factor could not be ruled out.

This clonotype was sampled from a woman in her 30s in good health and CMV-seronegative. Sequences were obtained from PBMCs. Rearrangement joined TRBV5-1 to TRBJ1-2; 9 central nucleotides agree with TRBD1. The CDR3 here reads CASSLGQGDNYGYTF. The DNA sequence is as follows: TGCGCCAGCAGCTTGGGACAGGGGGATAACTATGGCTACACCTTC.